This passage covers 10 T cell receptor beta chains from one sample sequenced in a study of cytomegalovirus exposure and HLA in healthy donors. PCR primers comprised 60 Vbeta and 13 Jbeta primers. Clones were sequenced by immunoSEQ multiplex PCR, and TCRdb holds only the in-frame ones, with some missing. The sample lists 160,000 or so clones, approximately 80% occurring once. Sequenced sample: PBMCs. The source of these receptors is a woman in her thirties or forties in good health and CMV-seropositive.

The V gene is TRBV28, the J gene TRBJ1-2; no reliable D call. The CDR3 sequence is 13 residues long. V was shortened by 6 bases and J by 8 bases, with 16 bases between the two germline ends. Germline assignment: CDR1 MDHEN and CDR2 SYDVKM. The CDR3 nucleotides read TGTGCCAGCAGCGCCTCCAGGTCGGTGGGCTACACCTTC. Translated, it gives CASSASRSVGYTF.

This clone was recorded once. The genes are TRBV19 and TRBJ2-5, with 9 bases fitting TRBD1. The CDR3 has 15 amino acids. Per germline, CDR1 LNHDA and CDR2 SQIVND (reference sequence). J was trimmed by 3 bases and V by 4 bases; bases with no gene match: 6. The chain's CDR3 is CASSSLRTGEETQYF. DNA of the CDR3: TGTGCCAGTAGTAGCTTAAGGACAGGGGAAGAGACCCAGTACTTC.

J is TRBJ1-2 and V is TRBV7-2; D not resolved. The V gene's germline CDR1 is SGHTA and CDR2 FQGNSA. The V end was cut by 0 bases, the J end by 7 bases, with 6 bases between. The CDR3 length is 12 residues. The CDR3 spells CASSLAGRGYTF. The CDR3 bases are TGTGCCAGCAGCTTAGCGGGCCGTGGCTACACCTTC.

The V and J genes are TRBV29-1 and TRBJ2-2, with TRBD2 matching over 7 bases. This CDR3 comprises 14 residues. The V gene end was trimmed by 5 bases and the J gene end by 1 base; junction bases not matched to a gene: 4. Germline lookup yields CDR1 SQVTM and CDR2 ANQGSEA. CDR3 in DNA: TGCAGCGTTAAGGTAGCGGGGAACACCGGGGAGCTGTTTTTT. Its protein product is CSVKVAGNTGELFF.

This clone was recorded only once. The chain carries TRBV5-6 and TRBJ2-2; D perhaps matches TRBD1 (6 bases). Germline CDR1 SGHDT, CDR2 YYEEEE. There are 15 residues in the CDR3. Trimming removed 0 bases from V and 7 bases from J, with 13 bases in between. The CDR3 here is CASSLVGTFRGELFF. Here the CDR3 DNA reads TGTGCCAGCAGCTTGGTCGGGACATTTCGCGGGGAGCTGTTTTTT. The whole variable domain, remainder taken from reference TRBV5-6 and TRBJ2-2, is DAGVTQSPTHLIKTRGQQVTLRCSPKSGHDTVSWYQQALGQGPQFIFQYYEEEERQRGNFPDRFSGHQFPNYSSELNVNALLLGDSALYLCASSLVGTFRGELFFGEGSRLTVL.

The chain links TRBV6-5 to TRBJ2-2; no clear D gene. Between the trimmed V and J ends, which lost 2 bases and 1 base, there was a span of 11 bases. The CDR3 loop spans 16 amino acids. Germline CDR1 is MNHEY and CDR2 is SVGAGI. CDR3 in amino acids: CASSYRLGMNTGELFF. In DNA form, the CDR3 reads TGTGCCAGCAGTTACCGTCTAGGAATGAACACCGGGGAGCTGTTTTTT.

CDR3 DNA sequence: TGTGCCAGCAGTTTTTATTTGGCACAGGGCCATCAGCCCCAGCATTTT. As protein: CASSFYLAQGHQPQHF. The gene calls are TRBV28 and TRBJ1-5; D may be TRBD1 (6 bases). Between the trimmed V and J ends, which lost 3 bases and 5 bases, there was a span of 17 bases. CDR3 length: 16 amino acids. Per germline, CDR1 MDHEN and CDR2 SYDVKM. Using reference TRBV28 and TRBJ1-5 for the parts outside the CDR3, the full variable domain is DVKVTQSSRYLVKRTGEKVFLECVQDMDHENMFWYRQDPGLGLRLIYFSYDVKMKEKGDIPEGYSVSREKKERFSLILESASTNQTSMYLCASSFYLAQGHQPQHFGDGTRLSIL.

The CDR3 DNA reads TGTGCCAGCAACGGACAGGGAAACACCATATATTTT. It translates to CASNGQGNTIYF. The rearrangement links TRBV6-6 to TRBJ1-3; D may be TRBD1 (6 bases). Germline V gene data show CDR1 as MNHNY and CDR2 as SVGAGI (reference sequence). The V end was cut by 7 bases, the J end by 4 bases, with 8 bases between. The CDR3 has 12 residues.

The chain couples TRBV7-2 to TRBJ1-2; D gene uncertain. This CDR3 has 14 residues. The ends were cut back, 2 bases at V and 0 bases at J, with 7 bases in the middle. CDR1 and CDR2 from the germline V gene are SGHTA and FQGNSA. The CDR3 nucleotides are TGTGCCAGCAGCTTAAGTGGCCCTAACTATGGCTACACCTTC. Its protein is CASSLSGPNYGYTF. Full variable domain (missing parts from reference TRBV7-2 and TRBJ1-2): GAGVSQSPSNKVTEKGKDVELRCDPISGHTALYWYRQSLGQGLEFLIYFQGNSAPDKSGLPSDRFSAERTGGSVSTLTIQRTQQEDSAVYLCASSLSGPNYGYTFGSGTRLTVV.

The chain combines TRBV7-2 with TRBJ2-5, with 7 bases identical to TRBD2. The J call is in doubt because the DNA end fits TRBJ2-7 better. In germline, CDR1 is SGHTA, CDR2 FQGNSA. The CDR3 runs to 15 residues. CDR3 amino acids: CASRPTSVSSYEQYF. Here the CDR3 DNA reads TGTGCCAGCAGGCCTACTAGCGTAAGCTCCTACGAGCAGTACTTC.